This TCR beta chain was observed in a study of CD8 T cells in Susac syndrome. At the level of the study: When their blood was taken, patients with Susac syndrome were therapy-naive, taking corticosteroids, or taking intravenous immunoglobulin alone.

With random hexamers, reverse transcription was performed on about 0.45 to 1 ug of RNA. Amplification of TCR beta CDR3 by immunoSEQ multiplex PCR spanned 54 Vbeta and 13 Jbeta. TCRdb fed the immunoSEQ multiplex PCR reads into MiXCR, producing one record per CDR3 protein. The sample shows around 170,000 distinct CDR3 sequences, 95% of them seen only once. Patients with Susac syndrome met diagnostic criteria that were recently defined for definite or probable disease. Germline CDR1 reads MRHNA; CDR2 reads SNTAGT. This CDR3 contains 14 residues. Losses at the gene ends were 2 bases for V and 7 bases for J; bases not matched to a gene: 3.

The chain has TRBV6-4 and TRBJ2-1, with 9 bases matching TRBD2. What was sequenced was CD8+ T cells from PBMCs. The sequence derives from a human donor with Susac syndrome. The CDR3 spells CASSDGLAPNEQFF. The CDR3 bases are TGTGCCAGCAGTGACGGACTAGCGCCAAATGAGCAGTTCTTC.